What follows describes a single T cell receptor (beta chain). This CDR3 has 16 amino acids. Losses at the gene ends were 3 bases for V and 4 bases for J; bases not matched to a gene: 9. The germline V gene encodes CDR1 SGDLS and CDR2 YYNGEE. The source of the sample is a study of shared T cell receptors in the human thymus. Libraries were prepared by immunoSEQ multiplex PCR; TCRdb keeps only in-frame clonotypes and omits some of them. Altogether approximately 760,000 clones are present, 80% to 90% being singletons, with the ten largest covering over 0.008%. These data also featured in a second study, about human thymus T cells. From that second work: Corrective surgery for congenital heart defects was being performed on the healthy Finnish infants who served as donors. The source of the thymus tissue was resections taken during corrective heart surgery. Thymic and blood repertoires appeared to show biased V and J gene usage.

The sequenced sample was thymocytes. The sequence was obtained from a girl younger than two with a congenital heart defect. The chain is built from TRBV9 and TRBJ2-5; the match to TRBD1 covers 10 bases. CDR3 nucleotides: TGTGCCAGCAGCGCCCGGGACAGGGGTCTGGCAGAGACCCAGTACTTC. It specifies CASSARDRGLAETQYF.